A selection of T cell receptor beta chains follows, all from one sample in a study of response to subunit inactivated influenza vaccine. TCRdb re-called the RT-PCR reads with MiXCR, one entry per CDR3 protein. The sample has more than 550,000 distinct CDR3 sequences; around 11% are singletons. Sequences were derived from PBMCs from blood, sampled on the day of vaccination. These receptors were collected from a man aged 50 to 60 who received an inactivated influenza vaccine. CDR3s include the opening cysteine and the closing phenylalanine or tryptophan. D genes are given only for firm matches. Expanded clones get a size class; other rows say once, few or many, or leave the size out.

clone_size: few; j_call: TRBJ2-7; d_call: TRBD2; v_call: TRBV27; cdr3_aa: CASSLHLAGTYEQYF; cdr3_nt: TGTGCCAGCAGTTTACATCTAGCGGGGACCTACGAGCAGTACTTC
clone_size: .; j_call: TRBJ2-1; d_call: .; v_call: TRBV29-1; cdr3_aa: CSVGQLQFF; cdr3_nt: TGCAGCGTTGGGCAGTTGCAGTTCTTC
clone_size: many; j_call: TRBJ2-2; d_call: .; v_call: TRBV7-9; cdr3_aa: CASSLGAPNTGELFF; cdr3_nt: TGTGCCAGCAGCTTAGGTGCCCCGAACACCGGGGAGCTGTTTTTT
clone_size: many; j_call: TRBJ2-3; d_call: TRBD1; v_call: TRBV28; cdr3_aa: CASSPQTGTGPYTDTQYF; cdr3_nt: TGTGCCAGCAGTCCACAAACCGGGACAGGGCCCTACACAGATACGCAGTATTTT
clone_size: .; j_call: TRBJ2-7; d_call: .; v_call: TRBV4-3; cdr3_aa: CASSQAFRTGTPYEQYF; cdr3_nt: TGCGCCAGCAGCCAAGCCTTCAGAACCGGGACCCCGTACGAGCAGTACTTC
clone_size: few; j_call: TRBJ2-7; d_call: .; v_call: TRBV5-5; cdr3_aa: CASSLGSPRDEQYF; cdr3_nt: TGTGCCAGCAGCTTGGGTTCCCCGAGGGACGAGCAGTACTTC
clone_size: .; j_call: TRBJ2-1; d_call: TRBD2; v_call: TRBV20-1; cdr3_aa: CSARDQRRGSNEQFF; cdr3_nt: TGCAGTGCTAGAGATCAAAGACGCGGGAGTAATGAGCAGTTCTTC
clone_size: .; j_call: TRBJ1-5; d_call: .; v_call: TRBV5-1; cdr3_aa: CASSLDGRRGNQPQHF; cdr3_nt: TGCGCCAGCAGCTTGGACGGAAGACGGGGCAATCAGCCCCAGCATTTT
clone_size: .; j_call: TRBJ2-2; d_call: .; v_call: TRBV4-1; cdr3_aa: CASSQEYRLLELFF; cdr3_nt: TGCGCCAGCAGCCAAGAGTACAGACTTTTGGAGCTGTTTTTT
clone_size: few; j_call: TRBJ1-1; d_call: .; v_call: TRBV6-1; cdr3_aa: CATTLRIGGQGEAFF; cdr3_nt: TGTGCCACCACTCTGCGGATTGGGGGGCAGGGTGAAGCTTTCTTT
clone_size: few; j_call: TRBJ2-7; d_call: .; v_call: TRBV20-1; cdr3_aa: CSARVPGPGVYEQYF; cdr3_nt: TGCAGTGCTAGGGTTCCCGGGCCGGGGGTCTACGAGCAGTACTTC
clone_size: .; j_call: TRBJ2-7; d_call: .; v_call: TRBV4-1; cdr3_aa: CASSQVPGTSYEQYF; cdr3_nt: TGCGCCAGCAGCCAAGTACCAGGGACGAGCTACGAGCAGTACTTC
clone_size: .; j_call: TRBJ2-7; d_call: .; v_call: TRBV2; cdr3_aa: CASSALAGFRYF; cdr3_nt: TGTGCCAGCAGTGCTCTGGCGGGGTTTCGGTACTTC
clone_size: .; j_call: TRBJ2-3; d_call: TRBD2; v_call: TRBV20-1; cdr3_aa: CSRAGINTDTQYF; cdr3_nt: TGCAGCCGAGCGGGAATTAACACAGATACGCAGTATTTT
clone_size: few; j_call: TRBJ1-5; d_call: .; v_call: TRBV7-2; cdr3_aa: CASSLADRSNQPQHF; cdr3_nt: TGTGCCAGCAGCTTAGCTGACCGTAGCAATCAGCCCCAGCATTTT
clone_size: .; j_call: TRBJ1-2; d_call: TRBD1; v_call: TRBV5-1; cdr3_aa: CASSLNRGGYGYTF; cdr3_nt: TGCGCCAGCAGCCTGAACAGGGGGGGCTATGGCTACACCTTC
clone_size: few; j_call: TRBJ2-1; d_call: .; v_call: TRBV7-8; cdr3_aa: CASSHATRGHNEQFF; cdr3_nt: TGTGCCAGCAGCCACGCCACCCGAGGGCACAATGAGCAGTTCTTC
clone_size: once; j_call: TRBJ2-3; d_call: .; v_call: TRBV21-1; cdr3_aa: CARERGTMDTQYF; cdr3_nt: TGTGCCAGGGAGCGGGGGACAATGGATACGCAGTATTTT
clone_size: few; j_call: TRBJ2-7; d_call: .; v_call: TRBV7-9; cdr3_aa: CASSDEKTGHYEQYF; cdr3_nt: TGTGCCAGCAGCGATGAGAAAACGGGGCACTACGAGCAGTACTTC
clone_size: few; j_call: TRBJ2-3; d_call: TRBD1; v_call: TRBV29-1; cdr3_aa: CSVSISGGSTDTQYF; cdr3_nt: TGCAGCGTTTCGATTTCAGGGGGCTCCACAGATACGCAGTATTTT
clone_size: few; j_call: TRBJ1-4; d_call: TRBD1; v_call: TRBV10-3; cdr3_aa: CAISTGQGGETNEKLFF; cdr3_nt: TGTGCCATCAGCACGGGACAGGGAGGAGAGACTAATGAAAAACTGTTTTTT
clone_size: few; j_call: TRBJ2-1; d_call: TRBD2; v_call: TRBV28; cdr3_aa: CASGLAASEQFF; cdr3_nt: TGTGCCAGCGGACTAGCGGCCAGTGAGCAGTTCTTC
clone_size: few; j_call: TRBJ2-7; d_call: .; v_call: TRBV4-2; cdr3_aa: CASSQGEGNNEQYF; cdr3_nt: TGTGCCAGCAGCCAAGGGGAAGGGAACAACGAGCAGTACTTC
clone_size: few; j_call: TRBJ2-1; d_call: TRBD2; v_call: TRBV12-3/TRBV12-4; cdr3_aa: CASSFGAGGHNEQFF; cdr3_nt: TGTGCCAGCAGTTTTGGAGCGGGGGGGCACAATGAGCAGTTCTTC
clone_size: .; j_call: TRBJ2-2; d_call: .; v_call: TRBV5-1; cdr3_aa: CASSLVGQGYETGELFF; cdr3_nt: TGCGCCAGCAGCTTGGTCGGGCAGGGCTATGAGACCGGGGAGCTGTTTTTT
clone_size: .; j_call: TRBJ2-6; d_call: .; v_call: TRBV4-2; cdr3_aa: CASSQQTWSSGANVLTF; cdr3_nt: TGTGCCAGCAGCCAGCAGACATGGAGCTCTGGGGCCAACGTCCTGACTTTC
clone_size: few; j_call: TRBJ2-2; d_call: TRBD1; v_call: TRBV20-1; cdr3_aa: CSARAGQYTGELFF; cdr3_nt: TGCAGTGCTAGAGCGGGACAGTACACCGGGGAGCTGTTTTTT
clone_size: many; j_call: TRBJ2-6; d_call: .; v_call: TRBV4-2; cdr3_aa: CASRQTGAGANVLTF; cdr3_nt: TGTGCCAGCAGACAGACAGGAGCTGGGGCCAACGTCCTGACTTTC
clone_size: few; j_call: TRBJ1-1; d_call: TRBD1; v_call: TRBV7-2; cdr3_aa: CASSPGGRANTEAFF; cdr3_nt: TGTGCCAGCAGCCCAGGGGGCAGGGCGAACACTGAAGCTTTCTTT
clone_size: few; j_call: TRBJ1-1; d_call: TRBD1; v_call: TRBV4-1; cdr3_aa: CASSQGTGAPEAFF; cdr3_nt: TGCGCCAGCAGCCAAGGGACAGGGGCCCCTGAAGCTTTCTTT
clone_size: .; j_call: TRBJ2-7; d_call: TRBD2; v_call: TRBV20-1; cdr3_aa: CSASIGRTPYEQYF; cdr3_nt: TGCAGTGCTAGCATCGGGAGGACCCCCTACGAGCAGTACTTC
clone_size: few; j_call: TRBJ2-4; d_call: .; v_call: TRBV29-1; cdr3_aa: CSSYTENIQYF; cdr3_nt: TGCAGCTCGTACACAGAAAACATTCAGTACTTC
clone_size: many; j_call: TRBJ2-7; d_call: TRBD1; v_call: TRBV29-1; cdr3_aa: CSALPGQGAKEQYF; cdr3_nt: TGCAGCGCCCTACCGGGACAGGGGGCGAAAGAGCAGTACTTC
clone_size: .; j_call: TRBJ2-5; d_call: .; v_call: TRBV6-5; cdr3_aa: CASSYSNFAETQYF; cdr3_nt: TGTGCCAGCAGTTACTCGAATTTTGCCGAGACCCAGTACTTC
clone_size: .; j_call: TRBJ2-3; d_call: .; v_call: TRBV20-1; cdr3_aa: CSARVQATDTQYF; cdr3_nt: TGCAGTGCTAGAGTTCAGGCCACAGATACGCAGTATTTT
clone_size: .; j_call: TRBJ2-1; d_call: .; v_call: TRBV20-1; cdr3_aa: CSARHTSGTTEQFF; cdr3_nt: TGCAGTGCTAGACATACCTCCGGGACAACTGAGCAGTTCTTC
clone_size: .; j_call: TRBJ2-5; d_call: .; v_call: TRBV29-1; cdr3_aa: CSVRWGPQETQYF; cdr3_nt: TGCAGCGTCCGTTGGGGTCCCCAAGAGACCCAGTACTTC
clone_size: .; j_call: TRBJ1-4; d_call: .; v_call: TRBV4-1; cdr3_aa: CASSQETGWEKLFF; cdr3_nt: TGCGCCAGCAGCCAAGAGACGGGGTGGGAAAAACTGTTTTTT
clone_size: .; j_call: TRBJ2-3; d_call: .; v_call: TRBV15; cdr3_aa: CATSRGGTDTQYF; cdr3_nt: TGTGCCACCAGCAGAGGAGGGACTGATACGCAGTATTTT